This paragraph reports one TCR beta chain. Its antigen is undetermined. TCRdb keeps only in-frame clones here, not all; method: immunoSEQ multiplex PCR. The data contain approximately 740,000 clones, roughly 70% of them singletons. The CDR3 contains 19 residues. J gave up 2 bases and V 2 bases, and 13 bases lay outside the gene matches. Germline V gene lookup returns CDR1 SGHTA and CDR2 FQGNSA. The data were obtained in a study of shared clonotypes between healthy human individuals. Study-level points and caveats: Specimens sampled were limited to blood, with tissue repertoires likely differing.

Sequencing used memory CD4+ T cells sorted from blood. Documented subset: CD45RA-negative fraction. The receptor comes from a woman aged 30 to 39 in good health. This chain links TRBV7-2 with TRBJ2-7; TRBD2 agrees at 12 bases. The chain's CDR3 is CASSLIKASGRVSPYEQYF. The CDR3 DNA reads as TGTGCCAGCAGCTTAATCAAGGCTAGCGGGAGGGTTTCTCCCTACGAGCAGTACTTC.